The T cell receptor (beta chain) under discussion was sequenced for a study of shared clonotypes between healthy human individuals. Study conclusions and caveats: Memory subsets had estimated richness that was generally smaller than that of naive subsets. Sequencing of the sorted subsets was shown by rarefaction to be incomplete despite large depth.

This clone occurred once. Its antigen is unknown. The germline V gene encodes CDR1 MNHEY and CDR2 SMNVEV (reference sequence). With 6 bases removed from V and 0 bases from J, the gap between germline ends came to 12 bases. The CDR3 loop spans 14 amino acids. Healthy adults negative for HIV, lacking recent acute infections or vaccinations, served as donors. Original handling: Owing to the provision of junction-only sequences devoid of quality scores by immunoSEQ, filtering differed. TCRdb's copy holds only in-frame clones and misses some; the assay was immunoSEQ multiplex PCR. V and J calls and clone size follow that table, whereas D and trimming were derived from the DNA. The repertoire includes 2 million to 2.5 million clones, just under 95% of them detected once, and 0.3% to 0.45% sits in the top ten.

Sequencing was carried out using naive CD4+ T cells from PBMCs. The sample's subset: CD45RA+ positively selected. The source of this sequence is a man aged 18-30 years in good health. Some clones in this sample may be carry-over from other donors' samples. The chain combines TRBV27 with TRBJ2-7; TRBD2 might be the D (6 bases). This chain's CDR3 is CASRGVAASYEQYF. CDR3 nucleotide sequence: TGTGCCAGCAGAGGGGTAGCGGCCTCCTACGAGCAGTACTTC.